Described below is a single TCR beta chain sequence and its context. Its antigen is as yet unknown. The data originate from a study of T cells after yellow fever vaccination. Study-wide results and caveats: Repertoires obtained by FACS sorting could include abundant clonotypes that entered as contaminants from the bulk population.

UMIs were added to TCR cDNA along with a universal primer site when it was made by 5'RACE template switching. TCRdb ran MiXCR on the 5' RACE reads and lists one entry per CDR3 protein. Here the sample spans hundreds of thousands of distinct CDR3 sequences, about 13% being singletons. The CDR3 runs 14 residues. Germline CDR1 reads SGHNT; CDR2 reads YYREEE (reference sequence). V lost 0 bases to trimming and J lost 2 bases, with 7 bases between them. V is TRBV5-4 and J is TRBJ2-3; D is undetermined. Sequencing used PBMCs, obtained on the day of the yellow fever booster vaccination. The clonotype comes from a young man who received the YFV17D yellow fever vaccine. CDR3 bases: TGTGCCAGCAGCTTGGCCAGTAACACAGATACGCAGTATTTT. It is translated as CASSLASNTDTQYF. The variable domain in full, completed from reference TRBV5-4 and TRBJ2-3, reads ETGVTQSPTHLIKTRGQQVTLRCSSQSGHNTVSWYQQALGQGPQFIFQYYREEENGRGNFPPRFSGLQFPNYSSELNVNALELDDSALYLCASSLASNTDTQYFGPGTRLTVL.